The clone carrying this T cell receptor (beta chain) was found once. Its antigen is as yet unknown. This sample is part of a study of shared clonotypes between healthy human individuals. Trimming removed 5 bases from V and 7 bases from J; junction bases left unmatched: 8. Per germline, CDR1 MNHEY and CDR2 SMNVEV (reference sequence). This CDR3 contains 14 residues. The study enrolled healthy HIV-negative adults without recent acute infections or vaccinations as donors. The authors ran the assay at deep level. Among the unsorted PBMC samples, replicate PCRs used roughly 300 ng DNA, some 30,000 T cell genomes. Data came from immunoSEQ multiplex PCR; TCRdb stores just in-frame clones and leaves some out. The sample includes about 460,000 clones, 70% to 80% of them seen just once. General observations from the study: Sampling covered nothing but blood. Tissue TCR repertoires likely differ from those found in blood.

This clonotype originated in a woman aged 40 to 55 in good health. Some clones in this sample may be carry-over from other donors' samples. Material for sequencing was PBMCs. V and J are TRBV27 and TRBJ1-2; TRBD1 matches at 9 bases. The CDR3 reads CASSQGQGSFGYTF. The DNA of the CDR3 is TGTGCCAGCAGTCAGGGACAGGGAAGTTTTGGCTACACCTTC.